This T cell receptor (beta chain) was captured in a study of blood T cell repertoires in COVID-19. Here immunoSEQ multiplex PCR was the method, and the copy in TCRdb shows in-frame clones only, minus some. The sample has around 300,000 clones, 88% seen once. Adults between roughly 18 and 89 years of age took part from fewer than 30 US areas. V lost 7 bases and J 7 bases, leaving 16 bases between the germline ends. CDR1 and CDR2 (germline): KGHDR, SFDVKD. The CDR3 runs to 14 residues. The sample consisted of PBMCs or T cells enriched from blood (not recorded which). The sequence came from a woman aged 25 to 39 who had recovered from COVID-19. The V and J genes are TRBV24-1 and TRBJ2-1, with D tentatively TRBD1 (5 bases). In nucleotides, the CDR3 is TGTGCCACCAGCCGAGACAGCCTCGTTAATGAGCAGTTCTTC. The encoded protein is CATSRDSLVNEQFF.